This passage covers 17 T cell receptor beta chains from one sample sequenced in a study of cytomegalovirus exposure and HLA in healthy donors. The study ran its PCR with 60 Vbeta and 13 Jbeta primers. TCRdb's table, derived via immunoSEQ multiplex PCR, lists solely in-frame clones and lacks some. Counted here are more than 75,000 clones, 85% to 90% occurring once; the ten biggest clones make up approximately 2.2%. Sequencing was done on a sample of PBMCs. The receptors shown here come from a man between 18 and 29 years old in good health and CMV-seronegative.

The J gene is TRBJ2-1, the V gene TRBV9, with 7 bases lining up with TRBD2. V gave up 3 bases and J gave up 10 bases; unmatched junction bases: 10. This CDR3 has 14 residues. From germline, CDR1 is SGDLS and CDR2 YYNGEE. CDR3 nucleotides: TGTGCCAGCAGCGCGATGCGGGGGTCGGGGGAGCAGTTCTTC. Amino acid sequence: CASSAMRGSGEQFF.

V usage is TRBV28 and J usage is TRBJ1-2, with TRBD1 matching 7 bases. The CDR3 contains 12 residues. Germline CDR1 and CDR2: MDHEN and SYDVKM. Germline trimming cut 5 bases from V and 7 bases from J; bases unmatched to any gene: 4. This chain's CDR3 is CASSTGARGYTF. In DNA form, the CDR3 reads TGTGCCAGCAGTACAGGGGCTCGTGGCTACACCTTC.

CDR3 in amino acids: CASTSTVYEQYF. The CDR3 nucleotides read TGTGCCAGCACATCGACAGTCTACGAGCAGTACTTC. The rearrangement uses TRBV2 and TRBJ2-7, with D maybe TRBD1 (5 bases). Trimming took off 7 bases at V and 3 bases at J, with 10 bases between the two ends. CDR1 is SNHLY and CDR2 is FYNNEI in the germline V gene. This CDR3 has 12 residues.

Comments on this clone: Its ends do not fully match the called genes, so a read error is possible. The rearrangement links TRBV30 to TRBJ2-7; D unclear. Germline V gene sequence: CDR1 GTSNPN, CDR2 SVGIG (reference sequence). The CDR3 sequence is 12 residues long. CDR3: CVWSAGASEQYF. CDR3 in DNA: TGTGTCTGGAGTGCAGGTGCCAGCGAGCAGTACTTC.

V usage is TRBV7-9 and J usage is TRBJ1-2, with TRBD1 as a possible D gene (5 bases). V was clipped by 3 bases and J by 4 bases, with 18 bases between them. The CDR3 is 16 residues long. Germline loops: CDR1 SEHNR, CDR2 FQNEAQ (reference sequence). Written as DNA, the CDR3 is TGTGCCAGCAGCTTTCAGGGCGCCTATCTAGGCTATGGCTACACCTTC. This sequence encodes CASSFQGAYLGYGYTF.

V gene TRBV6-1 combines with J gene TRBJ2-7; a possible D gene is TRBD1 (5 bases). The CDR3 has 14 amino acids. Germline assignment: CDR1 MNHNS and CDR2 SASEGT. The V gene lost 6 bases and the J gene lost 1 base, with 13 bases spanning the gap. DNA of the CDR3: TGTGCCAGCAGAATGCAGGGATCTTCCTACGAGCAGTACTTC. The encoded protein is CASRMQGSSYEQYF.

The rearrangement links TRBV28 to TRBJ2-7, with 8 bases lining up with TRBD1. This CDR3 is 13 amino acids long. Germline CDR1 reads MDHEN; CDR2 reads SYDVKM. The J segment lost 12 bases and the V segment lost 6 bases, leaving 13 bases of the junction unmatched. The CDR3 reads CASRPLRAGGLYF. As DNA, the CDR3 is TGTGCCAGCAGGCCCCTGCGGGCAGGGGGCCTGTACTTC.

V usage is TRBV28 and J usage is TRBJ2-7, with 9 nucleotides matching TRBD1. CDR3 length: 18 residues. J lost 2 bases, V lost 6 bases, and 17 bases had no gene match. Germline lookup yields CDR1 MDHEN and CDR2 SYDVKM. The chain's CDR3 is CASRSRDRALGAPYEQYF. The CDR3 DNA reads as TGTGCCAGCAGATCGAGGGACAGGGCCTTAGGAGCCCCCTACGAGCAGTACTTC.

The chain's CDR3 is CASSLGSRQFF. For the CDR3, the DNA is TGTGCCAGCAGCTTGGGCTCGCGACAGTTCTTC. The J gene is TRBJ2-1, the V gene TRBV6-5; D is undetermined. Germline CDR1 MNHEY, CDR2 SVGAGI. V lost 6 bases, J lost 13 bases, and 13 bases lay in between. The CDR3 consists of 11 residues.

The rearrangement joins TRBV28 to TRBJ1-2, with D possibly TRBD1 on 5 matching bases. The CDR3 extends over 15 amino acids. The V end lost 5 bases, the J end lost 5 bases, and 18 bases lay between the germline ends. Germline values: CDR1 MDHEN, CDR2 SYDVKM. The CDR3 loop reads CASSPPSGLGYGYTF. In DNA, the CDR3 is TGTGCCAGCAGTCCCCCCTCAGGGTTAGGATATGGCTACACCTTC.

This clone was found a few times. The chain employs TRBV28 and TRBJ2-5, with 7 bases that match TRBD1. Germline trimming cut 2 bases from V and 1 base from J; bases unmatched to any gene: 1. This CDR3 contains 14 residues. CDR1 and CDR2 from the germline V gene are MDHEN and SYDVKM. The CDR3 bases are TGTGCCAGCAGTTTAGACAGGGTCCAAGAGACCCAGTACTTC. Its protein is CASSLDRVQETQYF.

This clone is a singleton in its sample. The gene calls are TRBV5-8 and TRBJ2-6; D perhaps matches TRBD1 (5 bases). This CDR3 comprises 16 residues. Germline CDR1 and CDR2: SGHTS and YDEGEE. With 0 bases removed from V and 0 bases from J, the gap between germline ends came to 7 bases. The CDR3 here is CASSLVGVSGANVLTF. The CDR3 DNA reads TGTGCCAGCAGCTTGGTAGGGGTCTCTGGGGCCAACGTCCTGACTTTC.

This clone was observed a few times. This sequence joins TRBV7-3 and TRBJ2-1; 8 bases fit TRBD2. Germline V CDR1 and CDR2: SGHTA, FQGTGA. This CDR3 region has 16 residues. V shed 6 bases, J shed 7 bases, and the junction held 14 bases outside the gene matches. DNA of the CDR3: TGTGCCAGCAGTTTTAATATGGCGGGAGGAGGGAATGAGCAGTTCTTC. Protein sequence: CASSFNMAGGGNEQFF.

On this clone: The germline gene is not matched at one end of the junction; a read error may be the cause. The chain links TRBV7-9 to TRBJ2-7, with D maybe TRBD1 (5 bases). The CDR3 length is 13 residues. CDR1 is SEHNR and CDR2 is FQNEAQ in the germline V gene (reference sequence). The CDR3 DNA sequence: TGTTCCAGCAGCCGACAACAGGTTTCCGAGCAGTACTTC. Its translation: CSSSRQQVSEQYF.

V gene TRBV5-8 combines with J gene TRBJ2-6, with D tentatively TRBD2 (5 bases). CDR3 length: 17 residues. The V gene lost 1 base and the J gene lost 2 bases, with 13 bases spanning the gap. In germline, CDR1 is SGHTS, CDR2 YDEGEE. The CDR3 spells CASSLLLAITGANVLTF. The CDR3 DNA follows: TGTGCCAGCAGCTTGCTTCTAGCCATCACTGGGGCCAACGTCCTGACTTTC. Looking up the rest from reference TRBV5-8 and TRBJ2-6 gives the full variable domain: EAGVTQSPTHLIKTRGQQATLRCSPISGHTSVYWYQQALGLGLQFLLWYDEGEERNRGNFPPRFSGRQFPNYSSELNVNALELEDSALYLCASSLLLAITGANVLTFGAGSRLTVL.

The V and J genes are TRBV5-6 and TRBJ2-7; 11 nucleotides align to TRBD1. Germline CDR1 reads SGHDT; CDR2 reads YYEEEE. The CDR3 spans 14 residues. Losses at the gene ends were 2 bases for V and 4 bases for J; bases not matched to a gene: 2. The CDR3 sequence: CASSFWDRGYEQYF. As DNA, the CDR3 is TGTGCCAGCAGCTTTTGGGACAGGGGGTACGAGCAGTACTTC.

In DNA, the CDR3 is TGTGCCAGCAGCTTGGTCCAGGGGGCCTCCTATAATTCACCCCTCCACTTT. It yields the protein CASSLVQGASYNSPLHF. V gene TRBV5-6 combines with J gene TRBJ1-6; TRBD1 aligns across 8 bases. Germline-derived CDR1 and CDR2 are SGHDT and YYEEEE. The CDR3 contains 17 residues. V lost 0 bases to trimming and J lost 0 bases; unmatched junction nucleotides: 2.